The 10 T cell receptor beta chains in this list originate from one sample, sequenced in a study of resident and recirculating memory T cells in vitiligo. Method: immunoSEQ multiplex PCR; TCRdb's copy keeps in-frame clones and lacks some. The profile shows tens of thousands of clones, approximately 90% of them singletons. Input material: blood. These receptors all stem from a male donor with vitiligo.

This clone was picked up one time. The gene calls are TRBV29-1 and TRBJ2-1; D perhaps matches TRBD1 (5 bases). Between the trimmed V and J ends, which lost 4 bases and 7 bases, there was a span of 17 bases. The CDR3 totals 14 residues. Germline assignment: CDR1 SQVTM and CDR2 ANQGSEA. The CDR3 region is CSVAPAGLGNEQFF. The CDR3 bases are TGCAGCGTTGCTCCAGCAGGGCTAGGGAATGAGCAGTTCTTC.

This clone was observed once. The chain uses TRBV2 and TRBJ1-4, with 7 bases fitting TRBD1. V was pared by 4 bases and J by 0 bases, with 2 bases of the junction left unmatched. The CDR3 consists of 15 residues. Germline CDR1 and CDR2: SNHLY and FYNNEI. The CDR3 here is CASSGQGSTNEKLFF. CDR3 bases: TGTGCCAGCAGTGGACAGGGTTCAACTAATGAAAAACTGTTTTTT.

This clone came up once. The V and J genes are TRBV6-1 and TRBJ2-7, with 9 bases identical to TRBD2. This CDR3 has 11 residues. V lost 8 bases to trimming and J lost 12 bases; unmatched junction nucleotides: 8. The germline CDR1 and CDR2 sequences are MNHNS and SASEGT. The CDR3 loop reads CASYPGTSWYF. The DNA of the CDR3 is TGTGCCAGCTACCCTGGGACTAGCTGGTACTTC.

The chain is built from TRBV27 and TRBJ2-1, with TRBD1 matching over 8 bases. Germline V gene data show CDR1 as MNHEY and CDR2 as SMNVEV (reference sequence). The CDR3 loop spans 15 amino acids. After removal of 3 bases from V and 6 bases from J, the junction contained 7 bases not matched to a gene. As DNA, the CDR3 is TGTGCCAGCAGTTTTCAGGGGGCTTCGTTCAATGAGCAGTTCTTC. Residues: CASSFQGASFNEQFF.

This clone was observed a single time. The gene calls are TRBV6-6 and TRBJ2-7; 8 bases match TRBD2. V lost 8 bases to trimming and J lost 0 bases; unmatched junction nucleotides: 9. Germline V lookup: CDR1 MNHNY, CDR2 SVGAGI (reference sequence). This CDR3 region has 15 residues. CDR3 nucleotide sequence: TGTGCCAGCGGGCAACGGGGGGGGAGCTCCTACGAGCAGTACTTC. It yields the protein CASGQRGGSSYEQYF.

The chain recombines TRBV2 with TRBJ1-5, with D unclear. The CDR3 has 12 residues. The V gene lost 8 bases and the J gene lost 8 bases, with 13 bases spanning the gap. Germline V gives CDR1 SNHLY, CDR2 FYNNEI. This chain's CDR3 is CASSLNGKPQHF. The DNA for the CDR3 is TGTGCCAGCTCGTTGAACGGTAAGCCCCAGCATTTT.

This rearrangement joins TRBV28 to TRBJ2-5; D perhaps matches TRBD1 (6 bases). Germline V lookup: CDR1 MDHEN, CDR2 SYDVKM. CDR3 length: 16 residues. Trimming stripped 4 bases from V and 5 bases from J, with 20 bases between. CDR3 nucleotide sequence: TGTGCCAGCAGTTGGGGGCGGGCTCTAAACGAGGAGACCCAGTACTTC. Its protein is CASSWGRALNEETQYF.

In nucleotides, the CDR3 is TGTGCCAGCAGCTTAGTAAGGGGTAGCGGCGAGCAGTACTTC. The encoded protein is CASSLVRGSGEQYF. The chain has TRBV11-2 and TRBJ2-7, with D possibly TRBD2 on 6 matching bases. V lost 1 base and J lost 6, with 13 bases in between. The CDR3 length is 14 residues. Germline assignment: CDR1 SGHAT and CDR2 FQNNGV.

This chain uses TRBV2 with TRBJ2-7; D is uncertain. Germline CDR1 SNHLY, CDR2 FYNNEI. V dropped 7 bases and J dropped 3 bases, with 13 bases sitting between them. CDR3 size: 13 residues. The CDR3 bases are TGTGCCAGCACTTTCAGGTCCGGCTACGAGCAGTACTTC. It is translated as CASTFRSGYEQYF.

The V gene is TRBV30, the J gene TRBJ1-3; D remains unclear. The germline CDR1 and CDR2 sequences are GTSNPN and SVGIG (reference sequence). The ends were cut back, 0 bases at V and 4 bases at J, with 13 bases in the middle. The CDR3 consists of 15 residues. Written as DNA, the CDR3 is TGTGCCTGGAGTGTATTCCGGAGGCGCGGAAACACCATATATTTT. Its protein is CAWSVFRRRGNTIYF.